This is a list of T cell receptor beta chains from one sample in a study of blood T cell repertoires in COVID-19. Sequenced by immunoSEQ multiplex PCR; TCRdb stores in-frame clones only, minus some. Seen here are 150,000 to 200,000 clones, roughly three quarters observed once, and the top ten hold less than 20%. Sequencing was carried out using PBMCs or T cells enriched from blood (not recorded which). These TCRs come from a woman aged 45-65 years with acute COVID-19. Each CDR3 is given with its conserved first and last residue. Each record gives: clone size, J gene, V gene, D gene, CDR3 DNA, CDR3 protein. D genes are given only for firm matches. Size is stated for part of the rows, as once, few or many counts, or as a class when the clone is expanded.

.,TRBJ2-1,TRBV28,.,TGTGCCAGCAGTGAAAGGGGAGGCGGGTACAATGAGCAGTTCTTC,CASSERGGGYNEQFF
.,TRBJ1-2,TRBV4-2,.,TGTGCCAGCAGCCCCGATCTTTTCAGGGGCTATGGCTACACCTTC,CASSPDLFRGYGYTF
.,TRBJ2-5,TRBV5-1,.,TGCGCCAGCACTTCGGGGGGCGCAAAAGAGACCCAGTACTTC,CASTSGGAKETQYF
.,TRBJ2-2,TRBV11-2,TRBD2,TGTGCCAGCAGCTGGACTAGAAGTGGTGGTACCGGGGAGCTGTTTTTT,CASSWTRSGGTGELFF
few,TRBJ1-3,TRBV3-1/TRBV3-2,.,TGTGCCAGCAGCAAGTTTGACAGCTCTGGAAACACCATATATTTT,CASSKFDSSGNTIYF
.,TRBJ2-4,TRBV28,TRBD1,TGTGCCAGCAGCACCCACAGGGGAGATTTTGTCATTCAGTACTTC,CASSTHRGDFVIQYF
.,TRBJ1-2,TRBV24-1,.,TGTGCCACCAGTGATTTTAGTGGCTACACCTTC,CATSDFSGYTF
few,TRBJ2-2,TRBV4-1,TRBD1,TGCGCCAGCAGCCCATATACAGGGGGCATGCCCACCGGGGAGCTGTTTTTT,CASSPYTGGMPTGELFF
.,TRBJ1-1,TRBV18,.,TGTGCCAGCTCACCTTATCAGGGGTCGGAGACTGAAGCTTTCTTT,CASSPYQGSETEAFF
.,TRBJ1-1,TRBV27,.,TGTGCCAGCAGGCTACAGCTCTTGAACACTGAAGCTTTCTTT,CASRLQLLNTEAFF
.,TRBJ2-3,TRBV2,.,TGTGCCAGCAGTGCTCGGATACTAAGCACAGATACGCAGTATTTT,CASSARILSTDTQYF
.,TRBJ2-1,TRBV27,TRBD2,TGTGCCAGCAGTTTATTGGGGCCTAGCGGGTTTGGGGATTGGCAGTTCTTC,CASSLLGPSGFGDWQFF
.,TRBJ1-2,TRBV29-1,.,TGCAGCGGACAGGTTATTAACTATGGCTACACCTTC,CSGQVINYGYTF
few,TRBJ1-2,TRBV10-3,TRBD1,TGTGCCATCAGCCCGGGACAGCCTAACTATGGCTACACCTTC,CAISPGQPNYGYTF
few,TRBJ2-2,TRBV4-2,TRBD2,TGTGCCAGCAGGGATGATCACGGGCTAGCGGGGGCCCTGAACACCGGGGAGCTGTTTTTT,CASRDDHGLAGALNTGELFF
.,TRBJ1-5,TRBV30,.,TGTGCCTGGAGTCCGAGCCCCCGGGGGACCCAGCATTTT,CAWSPSPRGTQHF
few,TRBJ2-2,TRBV28,TRBD1,TGTGCCAGCAGTTTAGAGGACAGGGGTGTAGTCGGGGAGCTGTTTTTT,CASSLEDRGVVGELFF
.,TRBJ1-4,TRBV4-3,.,TGCGCCAGCAGCCCTACGTTTGCAACTAATGAAAAACTGTTTTTT,CASSPTFATNEKLFF
.,TRBJ1-2,TRBV6-5,TRBD1,TGTGCCAGCAGGGGGACAGAGCACTATGGCTACACCTTC,CASRGTEHYGYTF
many,TRBJ2-2,TRBV7-9,.,TGTGCCAGCACCCTTAATACAGGGCAGGGCGGGGAGCTGTTTTTT,CASTLNTGQGGELFF
.,TRBJ1-6,TRBV28,TRBD1,TGTGCCAGCAGCCTCGGACAGGGACTCACTTCACCCCTCCACTTT,CASSLGQGLTSPLHF
.,TRBJ1-4,TRBV9,TRBD1,TGTGCCAGCAGCGCTGGGGACAGACTTAATGAAAAACTGTTTTTT,CASSAGDRLNEKLFF
.,TRBJ1-6,TRBV5-1,.,TGCGCCAGCAGCTTAGGGAGGAGTGAATCACCCCTCCACTTT,CASSLGRSESPLHF
once,TRBJ2-3,TRBV2,.,TGTGCCAGCAGACCCTCTAGCGTTGGCACAGATACGCAGTATTTT,CASRPSSVGTDTQYF
few,TRBJ1-4,TRBV2,.,TGTGCCAGCGTAGAACCGGGACAAAATAATGAAAAACTGTTTTTT,CASVEPGQNNEKLFF